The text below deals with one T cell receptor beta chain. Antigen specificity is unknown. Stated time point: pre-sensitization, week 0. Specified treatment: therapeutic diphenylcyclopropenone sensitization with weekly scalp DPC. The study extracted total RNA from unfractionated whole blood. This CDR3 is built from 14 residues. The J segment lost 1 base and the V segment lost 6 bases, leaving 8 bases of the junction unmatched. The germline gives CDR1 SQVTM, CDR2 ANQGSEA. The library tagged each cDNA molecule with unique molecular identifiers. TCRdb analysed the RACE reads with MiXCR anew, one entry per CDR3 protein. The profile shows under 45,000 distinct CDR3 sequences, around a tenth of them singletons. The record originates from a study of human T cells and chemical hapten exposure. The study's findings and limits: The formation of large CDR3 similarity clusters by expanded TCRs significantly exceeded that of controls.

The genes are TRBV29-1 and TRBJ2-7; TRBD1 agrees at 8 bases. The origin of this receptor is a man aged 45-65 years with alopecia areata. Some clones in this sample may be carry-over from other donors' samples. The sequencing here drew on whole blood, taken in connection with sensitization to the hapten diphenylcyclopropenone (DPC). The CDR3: CSVSGTGISYEQYF. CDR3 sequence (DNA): TGCAGCGTGTCCGGGACAGGAATTTCCTACGAGCAGTACTTC.